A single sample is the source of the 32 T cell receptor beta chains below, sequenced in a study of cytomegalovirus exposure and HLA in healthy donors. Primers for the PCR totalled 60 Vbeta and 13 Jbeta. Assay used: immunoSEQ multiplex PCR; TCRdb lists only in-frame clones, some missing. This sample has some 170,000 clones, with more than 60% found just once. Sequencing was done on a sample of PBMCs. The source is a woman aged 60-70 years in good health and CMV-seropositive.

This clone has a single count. The CDR3 region has the DNA TGTGCCAGCAGCTTGGGTGGGACAGGGGGCCACGAGCAGTACTTC. Translation: CASSLGGTGGHEQYF. The chain combines TRBV5-4 with TRBJ2-7; 12 bases map to TRBD1. There are 15 residues in the CDR3. Germline assignment: CDR1 SGHNT and CDR2 YYREEE (reference sequence). Trimming took 0 bases from V and 5 from J; bases not matched to a gene: 3.

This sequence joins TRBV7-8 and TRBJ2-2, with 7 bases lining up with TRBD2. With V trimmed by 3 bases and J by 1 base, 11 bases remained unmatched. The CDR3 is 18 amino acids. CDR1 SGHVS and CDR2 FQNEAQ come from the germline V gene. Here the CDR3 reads CASSFDTGGTLNTGELFF. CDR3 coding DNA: TGTGCCAGCAGCTTTGATACGGGAGGAACCCTGAACACCGGGGAGCTGTTTTTT.

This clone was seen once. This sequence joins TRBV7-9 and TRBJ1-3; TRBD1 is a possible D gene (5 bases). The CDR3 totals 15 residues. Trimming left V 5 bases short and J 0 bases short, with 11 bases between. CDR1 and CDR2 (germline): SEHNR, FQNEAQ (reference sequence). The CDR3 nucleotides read TGTGCCAGCAGCGGAAGACAGATCTCTGGAAACACCATATATTTT. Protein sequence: CASSGRQISGNTIYF.

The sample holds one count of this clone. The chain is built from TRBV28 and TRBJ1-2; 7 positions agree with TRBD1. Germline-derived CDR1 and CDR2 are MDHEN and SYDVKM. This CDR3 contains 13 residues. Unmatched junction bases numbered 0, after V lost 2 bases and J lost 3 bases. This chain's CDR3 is CASSLGTDYGYTF. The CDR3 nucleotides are TGTGCCAGCAGTTTAGGGACAGACTATGGCTACACCTTC.

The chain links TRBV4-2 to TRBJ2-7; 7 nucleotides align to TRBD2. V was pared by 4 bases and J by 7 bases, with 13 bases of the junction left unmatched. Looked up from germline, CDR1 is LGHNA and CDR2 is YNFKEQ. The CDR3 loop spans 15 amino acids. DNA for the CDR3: TGTGCCAGCAGCCTCGAGCGGGGTGGACCGGGAGAGCAGTACTTC. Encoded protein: CASSLERGGPGEQYF.

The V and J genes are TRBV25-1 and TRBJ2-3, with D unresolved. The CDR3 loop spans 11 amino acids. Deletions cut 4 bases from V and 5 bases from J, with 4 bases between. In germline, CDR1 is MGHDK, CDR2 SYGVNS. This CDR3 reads CASSGGDTQYF. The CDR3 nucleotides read TGTGCCAGCAGTGGAGGAGATACGCAGTATTTT. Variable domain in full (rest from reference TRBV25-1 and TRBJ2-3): EADIYQTPRYLVIGTGKKITLECSQTMGHDKMYWYQQDPGMELHLIHYSYGVNSTEKGDLSSESTVSRIRTEHFPLTLESARPSHTSQYLCASSGGDTQYFGPGTRLTVL.

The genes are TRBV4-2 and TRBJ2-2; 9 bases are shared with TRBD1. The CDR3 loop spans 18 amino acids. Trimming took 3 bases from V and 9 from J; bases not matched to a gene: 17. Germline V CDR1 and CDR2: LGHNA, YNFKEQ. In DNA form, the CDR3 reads TGTGCCAGCAGCCAGGATTATACGGGACAGGGCGAGGCCAGGGAGCTGTTTTTT. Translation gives CASSQDYTGQGEARELFF.

CDR3 DNA sequence: TGTGCCAGCAGCTTACGATGGGGGCAAGGGGCCAACGTCCTGACTTTC. It yields the protein CASSLRWGQGANVLTF. The chain joins TRBV7-3 to TRBJ2-6, with D possibly matching TRBD1 (6 bases). V was clipped by 2 bases and J by 4 bases, with 12 bases between them. This CDR3 spans 16 amino acids. Germline V gene sequence: CDR1 SGHTA, CDR2 FQGTGA.

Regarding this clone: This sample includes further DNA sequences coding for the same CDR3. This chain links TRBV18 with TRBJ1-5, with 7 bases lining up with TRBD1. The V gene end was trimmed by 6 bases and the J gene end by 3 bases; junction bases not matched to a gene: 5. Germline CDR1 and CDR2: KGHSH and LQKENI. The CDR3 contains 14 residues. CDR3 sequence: CASSPGTVNQPQHF. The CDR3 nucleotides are TGTGCCAGCTCCCCTGGGACAGTCAATCAGCCCCAGCATTTT.

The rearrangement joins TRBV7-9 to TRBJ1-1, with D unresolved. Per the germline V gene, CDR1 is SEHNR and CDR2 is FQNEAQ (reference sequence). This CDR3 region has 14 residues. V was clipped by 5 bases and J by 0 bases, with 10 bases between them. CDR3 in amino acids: CASSLGVMNTEAFF. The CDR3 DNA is TGTGCCAGCAGCCTCGGGGTCATGAACACTGAAGCTTTCTTT. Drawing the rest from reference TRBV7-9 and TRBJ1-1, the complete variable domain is DTGVSQNPRHKITKRGQNVTFRCDPISEHNRLYWYRQTLGQGPEFLTYFQNEAQLEKSRLLSDRFSAERPKGSFSTLEIQRTEQGDSAMYLCASSLGVMNTEAFFGQGTRLTVV.

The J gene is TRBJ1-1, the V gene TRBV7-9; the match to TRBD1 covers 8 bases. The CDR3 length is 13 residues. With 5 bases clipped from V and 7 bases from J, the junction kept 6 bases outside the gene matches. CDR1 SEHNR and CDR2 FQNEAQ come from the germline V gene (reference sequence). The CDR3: CASSPSDRGEAFF. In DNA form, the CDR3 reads TGTGCCAGCAGCCCCTCCGACAGGGGTGAAGCTTTCTTT.

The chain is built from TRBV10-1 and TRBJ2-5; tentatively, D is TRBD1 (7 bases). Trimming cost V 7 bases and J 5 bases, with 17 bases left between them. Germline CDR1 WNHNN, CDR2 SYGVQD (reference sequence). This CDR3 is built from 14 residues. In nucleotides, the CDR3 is TGCGCCAGCAACTCGACAGGGCTAGCGGAGACCCAGTACTTC. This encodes CASNSTGLAETQYF.

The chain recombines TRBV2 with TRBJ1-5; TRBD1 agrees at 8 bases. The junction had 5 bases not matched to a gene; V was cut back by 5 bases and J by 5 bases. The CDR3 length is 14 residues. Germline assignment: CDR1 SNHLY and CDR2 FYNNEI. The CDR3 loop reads CASSLQGGDQPQHF. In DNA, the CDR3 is TGTGCCAGCAGTCTACAGGGGGGCGATCAGCCCCAGCATTTT.

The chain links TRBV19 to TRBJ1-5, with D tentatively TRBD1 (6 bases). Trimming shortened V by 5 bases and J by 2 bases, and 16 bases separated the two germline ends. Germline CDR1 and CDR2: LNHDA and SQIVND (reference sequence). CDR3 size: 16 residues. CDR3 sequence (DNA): TGTGCCAGTAGTCCCCAACAAGGGGGTCGCAATCAGCCCCAGCATTTT. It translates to CASSPQQGGRNQPQHF.

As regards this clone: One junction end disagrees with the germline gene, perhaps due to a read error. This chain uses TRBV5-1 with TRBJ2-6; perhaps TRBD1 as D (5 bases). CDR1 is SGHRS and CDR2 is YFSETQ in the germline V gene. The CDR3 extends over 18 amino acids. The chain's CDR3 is CASSLNSRRISGANGLTF. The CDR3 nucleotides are TGCGCCAGCAGCTTGAATTCAAGACGGATCTCTGGGGCCAACGGCCTGACTTTC.

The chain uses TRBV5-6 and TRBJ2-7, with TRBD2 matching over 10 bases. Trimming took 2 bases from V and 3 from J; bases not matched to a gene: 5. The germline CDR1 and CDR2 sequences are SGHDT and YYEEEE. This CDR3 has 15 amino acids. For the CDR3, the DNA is TGTGCCAGCAGCTTAGTTAGCGGGGGGCTCTACGAGCAGTACTTC. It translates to CASSLVSGGLYEQYF.

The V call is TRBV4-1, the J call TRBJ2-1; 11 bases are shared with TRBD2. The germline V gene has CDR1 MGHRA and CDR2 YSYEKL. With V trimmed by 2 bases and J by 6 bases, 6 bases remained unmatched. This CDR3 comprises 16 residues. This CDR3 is CASSQPGSGRGNEQFF. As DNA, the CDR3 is TGCGCCAGCAGCCAACCAGGTAGCGGGAGGGGCAATGAGCAGTTCTTC.

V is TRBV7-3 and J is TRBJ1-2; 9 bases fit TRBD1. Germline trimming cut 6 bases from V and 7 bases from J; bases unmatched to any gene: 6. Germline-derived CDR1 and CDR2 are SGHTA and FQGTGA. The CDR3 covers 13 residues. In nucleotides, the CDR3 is TGTGCCAGCAGTTTTGGGACAGGGTTTGGCTACACCTTC. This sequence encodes CASSFGTGFGYTF.

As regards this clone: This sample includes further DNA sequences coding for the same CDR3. DNA for the CDR3: TGTGCCAGCAGTTACCAGGGTAGAAACACTGAAGCTTTCTTT. It specifies CASSYQGRNTEAFF. V usage is TRBV6-5 and J usage is TRBJ1-1, with D perhaps matching TRBD1 (5 bases). Germline CDR1 and CDR2: MNHEY and SVGAGI. The CDR3 contains 14 residues. V lost 2 bases and J lost 2, with 9 bases in between.

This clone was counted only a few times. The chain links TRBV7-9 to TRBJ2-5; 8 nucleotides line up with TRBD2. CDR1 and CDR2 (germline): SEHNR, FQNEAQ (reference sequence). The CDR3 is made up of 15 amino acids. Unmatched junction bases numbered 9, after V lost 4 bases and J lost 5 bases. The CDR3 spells CASSSRGGRVETQYF. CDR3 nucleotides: TGTGCCAGCAGCTCCCGGGGGGGGCGCGTGGAGACCCAGTACTTC.

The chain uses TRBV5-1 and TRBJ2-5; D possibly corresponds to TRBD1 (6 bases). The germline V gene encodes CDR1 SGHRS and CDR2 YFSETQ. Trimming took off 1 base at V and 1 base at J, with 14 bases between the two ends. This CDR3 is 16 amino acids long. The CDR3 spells CASSLTPGALQETQYF. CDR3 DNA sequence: TGCGCCAGCAGCTTGACCCCAGGGGCCCTCCAAGAGACCCAGTACTTC.

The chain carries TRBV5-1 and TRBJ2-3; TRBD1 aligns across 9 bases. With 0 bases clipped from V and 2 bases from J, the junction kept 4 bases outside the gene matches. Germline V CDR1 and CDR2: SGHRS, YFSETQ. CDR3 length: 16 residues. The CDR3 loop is CASSLGTGATTDTQYF. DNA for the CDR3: TGCGCCAGCAGCTTGGGGACAGGGGCCACCACAGATACGCAGTATTTT.

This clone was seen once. The CDR3 DNA sequence: TGCGCCAGCAGCCTACTTCCGGGACAACTCACCGGGGAGCTGTTTTTT. Protein product: CASSLLPGQLTGELFF. The chain links TRBV5-1 to TRBJ2-2; perhaps TRBD1 as D (6 bases). The germline CDR1 and CDR2 sequences are SGHRS and YFSETQ. The V end was cut by 4 bases, the J end by 4 bases, with 17 bases between. The CDR3 has 16 amino acids. Variable domain in full (rest from reference TRBV5-1 and TRBJ2-2): KAGVTQTPRYLIKTRGQQVTLSCSPISGHRSVSWYQQTPGQGLQFLFEYFSETQRNKGNFPGRFSGRQFSNSRSEMNVSTLELGDSALYLCASSLLPGQLTGELFFGEGSRLTVL.

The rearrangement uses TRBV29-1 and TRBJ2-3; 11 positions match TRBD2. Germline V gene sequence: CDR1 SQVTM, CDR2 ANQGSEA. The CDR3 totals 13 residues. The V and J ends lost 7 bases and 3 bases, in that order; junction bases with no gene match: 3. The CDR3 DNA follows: TGCAGCGAGGGACTAGCGGAGACAGATACGCAGTATTTT. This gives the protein CSEGLAETDTQYF.

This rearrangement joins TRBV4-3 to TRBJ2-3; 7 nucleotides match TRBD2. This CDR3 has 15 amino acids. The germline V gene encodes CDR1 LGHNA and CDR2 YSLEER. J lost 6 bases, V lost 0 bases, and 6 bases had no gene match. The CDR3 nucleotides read TGCGCCAGCAGCCAAGAGAGGTGGGGAGGGGATACGCAGTATTTT. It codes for CASSQERWGGDTQYF.

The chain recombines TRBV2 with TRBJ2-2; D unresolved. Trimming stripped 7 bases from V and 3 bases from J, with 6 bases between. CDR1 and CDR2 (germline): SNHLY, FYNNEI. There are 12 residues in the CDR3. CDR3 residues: CASKPDTGELFF. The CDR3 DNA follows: TGTGCCAGCAAGCCCGACACCGGGGAGCTGTTTTTT.

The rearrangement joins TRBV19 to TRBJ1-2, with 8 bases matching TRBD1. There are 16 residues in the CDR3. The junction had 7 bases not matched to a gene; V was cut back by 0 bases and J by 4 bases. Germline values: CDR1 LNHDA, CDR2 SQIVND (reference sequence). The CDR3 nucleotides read TGTGCCAGTAGTATAGATCTGGGGACAGGCGCCTATGGCTACACCTTC. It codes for CASSIDLGTGAYGYTF. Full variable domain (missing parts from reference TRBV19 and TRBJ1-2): DGGITQSPKYLFRKEGQNVTLSCEQNLNHDAMYWYRQDPGQGLRLIYYSQIVNDFQKGDIAEGYSVSREKKESFPLTVTSAQKNPTAFYLCASSIDLGTGAYGYTFGSGTRLTVV.

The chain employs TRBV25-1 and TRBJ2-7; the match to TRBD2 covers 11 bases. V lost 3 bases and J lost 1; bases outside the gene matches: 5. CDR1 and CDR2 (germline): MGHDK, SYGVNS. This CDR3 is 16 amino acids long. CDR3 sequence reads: CASSETGTSGSYEQYF. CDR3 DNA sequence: TGTGCCAGCAGTGAGACCGGGACTAGCGGTTCCTACGAGCAGTACTTC.

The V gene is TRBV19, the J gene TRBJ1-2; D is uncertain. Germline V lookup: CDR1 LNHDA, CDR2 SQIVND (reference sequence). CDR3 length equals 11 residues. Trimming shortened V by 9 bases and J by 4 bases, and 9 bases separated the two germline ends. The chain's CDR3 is CASEQSYGYTF. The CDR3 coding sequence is TGTGCCAGCGAACAGAGCTATGGCTACACCTTC. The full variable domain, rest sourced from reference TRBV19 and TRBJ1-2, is DGGITQSPKYLFRKEGQNVTLSCEQNLNHDAMYWYRQDPGQGLRLIYYSQIVNDFQKGDIAEGYSVSREKKESFPLTVTSAQKNPTAFYLCASEQSYGYTFGSGTRLTVV.

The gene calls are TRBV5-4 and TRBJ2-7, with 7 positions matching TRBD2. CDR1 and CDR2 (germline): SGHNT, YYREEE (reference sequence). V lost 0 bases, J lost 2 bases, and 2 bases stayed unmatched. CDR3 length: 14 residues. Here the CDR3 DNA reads TGTGCCAGCAGCTTGGGCGGGGGAACCTACGAGCAGTACTTC. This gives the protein CASSLGGGTYEQYF.

The CDR3 nucleotides are TGTGCCAGCAGCTTAACAGGAGTTAATTCACCCCTCCACTTT. It specifies CASSLTGVNSPLHF. The genes are TRBV7-8 and TRBJ1-6, with D possibly matching TRBD1 (5 bases). Germline V gene data show CDR1 as SGHVS and CDR2 as FQNEAQ. This CDR3 comprises 14 residues. V lost 2 bases, J lost 6 bases, and 8 bases lay in between.

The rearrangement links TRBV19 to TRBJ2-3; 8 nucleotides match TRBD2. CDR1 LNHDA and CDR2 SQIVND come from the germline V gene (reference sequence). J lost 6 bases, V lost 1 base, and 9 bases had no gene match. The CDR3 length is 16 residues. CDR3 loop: CASSIAAGGRGDTQYF. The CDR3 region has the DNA TGTGCCAGTAGTATAGCGGCGGGGGGCCGTGGGGATACGCAGTATTTT.